The present T cell receptor (beta chain) was sequenced within a study of graft-versus-host responses after intestinal transplantation. Measured with immunoSEQ multiplex PCR; TCRdb has only the in-frame clones, and not every one. Among just over 70,000 clones listed, 75% to 90% were seen once. Details on this clone: Antigen: not known.

V shed 5 bases and J 4 bases; nucleotides not matched to a gene: 7. The CDR3 is made up of 14 amino acids. Germline assignment: CDR1 SQVTM and CDR2 ANQGSEA. The source is a human donor who was the organ donor for an intestinal transplant. The sequencing here drew on unstimulated CD4+ T cells sorted from spleen or lymph node cells, taken before transplant. The J gene is TRBJ1-5, the V gene TRBV29-1; 8 nucleotides match TRBD1. CDR3 residues: CSVSGTGWNQPQHF. CDR3 DNA: TGCAGCGTTTCCGGGACAGGATGGAATCAGCCCCAGCATTTT.